This TCR beta chain was captured by sequencing in a study of identical twins. Study results and limitations: Where beta out-of-frame sequences were concerned, excess twin sharing was weaker.

The CDR3 is 17 residues long. The V and J ends lost 5 bases and 3 bases, in that order; junction bases with no gene match: 12. Template switching supplied a universal primer site; unique molecular identifiers were carried on the cDNA. TCRdb called the 5' RACE reads again in MiXCR, with one record for every CDR3 protein. Here the sample spans 150,000 or so distinct CDR3 sequences, approximately 3.5% being singletons. At least ten counts were recorded for this clonotype. The antigen is not known. What was sequenced was memory T cells sorted from blood. The clonotype was recovered from a man aged 18 to 30 in good health. This chain links TRBV12-3 or TRBV12-4 with TRBJ2-3; 9 bases align to TRBD2. Here the CDR3 reads CASSLGQSGRLTDTQYF. For the CDR3, the DNA is TGTGCCAGCAGTCTGGGCCAGAGCGGGAGGTTGACAGATACGCAGTATTTT.